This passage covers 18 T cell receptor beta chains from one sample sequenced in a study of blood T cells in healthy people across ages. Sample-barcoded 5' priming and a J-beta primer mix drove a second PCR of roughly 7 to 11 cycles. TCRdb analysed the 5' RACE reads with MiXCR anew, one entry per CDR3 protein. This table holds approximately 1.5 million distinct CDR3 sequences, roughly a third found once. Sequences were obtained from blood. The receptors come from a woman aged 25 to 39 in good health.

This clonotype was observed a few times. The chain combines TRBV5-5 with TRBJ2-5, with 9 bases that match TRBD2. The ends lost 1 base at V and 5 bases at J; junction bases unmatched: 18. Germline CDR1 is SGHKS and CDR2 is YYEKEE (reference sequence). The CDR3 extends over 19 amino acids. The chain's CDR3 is CASSLNPIAGVPSSETQYF. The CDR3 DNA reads TGTGCCAGCAGCTTGAATCCAATAGCGGGAGTCCCGAGTAGCGAGACCCAGTACTTC. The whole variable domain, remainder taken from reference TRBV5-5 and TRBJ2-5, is DAGVTQSPTHLIKTRGQQVTLRCSPISGHKSVSWYQQVLGQGPQFIFQYYEKEERGRGNFPDRFSARQFPNYSSELNVNALLLGDSALYLCASSLNPIAGVPSSETQYFGPGTRLLVL.

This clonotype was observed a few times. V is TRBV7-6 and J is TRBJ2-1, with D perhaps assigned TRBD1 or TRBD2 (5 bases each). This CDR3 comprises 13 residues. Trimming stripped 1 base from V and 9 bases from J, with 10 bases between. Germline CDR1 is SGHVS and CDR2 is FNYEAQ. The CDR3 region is CASSLVGTGEQFF. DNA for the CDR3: TGTGCCAGCAGCTTAGTAGGGACGGGTGAGCAGTTCTTC.

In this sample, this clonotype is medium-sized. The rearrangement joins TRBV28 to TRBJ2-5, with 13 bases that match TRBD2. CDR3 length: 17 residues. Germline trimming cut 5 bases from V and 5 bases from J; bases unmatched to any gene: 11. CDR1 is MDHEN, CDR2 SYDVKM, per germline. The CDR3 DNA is TGTGCCAGCAGTCCTCTAGGACTAGCGGGAGCACGGGAGACCCAGTACTTC. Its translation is CASSPLGLAGARETQYF.

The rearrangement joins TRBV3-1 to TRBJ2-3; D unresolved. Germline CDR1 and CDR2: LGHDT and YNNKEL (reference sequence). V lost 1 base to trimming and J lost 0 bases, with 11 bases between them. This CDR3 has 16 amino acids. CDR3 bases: TGTGCCAGCAGCCAAGTTTTCTTTACTAGCACAGATACGCAGTATTTT. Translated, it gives CASSQVFFTSTDTQYF.

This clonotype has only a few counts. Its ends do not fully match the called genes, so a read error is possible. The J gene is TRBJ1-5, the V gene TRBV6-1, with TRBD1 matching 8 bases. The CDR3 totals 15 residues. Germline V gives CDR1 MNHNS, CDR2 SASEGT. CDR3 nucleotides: TGTACCAGCAGACACGACAGGGGCGGCAATCAGCCCCAGCATTTT. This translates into CTSRHDRGGNQPQHF.

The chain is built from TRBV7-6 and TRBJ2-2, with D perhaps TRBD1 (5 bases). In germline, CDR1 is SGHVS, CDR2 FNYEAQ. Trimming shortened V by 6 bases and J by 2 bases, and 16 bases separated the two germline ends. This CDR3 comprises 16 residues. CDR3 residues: CASRGPKGVNTGELFF. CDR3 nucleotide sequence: TGTGCCAGCAGGGGGCCGAAGGGTGTAAACACCGGGGAGCTGTTTTTT.

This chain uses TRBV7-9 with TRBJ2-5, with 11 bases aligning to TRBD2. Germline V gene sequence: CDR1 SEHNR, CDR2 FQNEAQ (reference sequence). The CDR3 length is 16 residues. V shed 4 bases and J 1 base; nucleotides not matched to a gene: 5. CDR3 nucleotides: TGTGCCAGCAGCTCCACTAGCGGGGGTTTCCAAGAGACCCAGTACTTC. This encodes CASSSTSGGFQETQYF.

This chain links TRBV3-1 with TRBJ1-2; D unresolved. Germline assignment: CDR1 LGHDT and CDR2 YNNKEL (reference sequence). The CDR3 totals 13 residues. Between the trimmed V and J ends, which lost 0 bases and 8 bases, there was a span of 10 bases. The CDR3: CASSQDWHGGYTF. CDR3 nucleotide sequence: TGTGCCAGCAGCCAAGACTGGCACGGAGGCTACACCTTC. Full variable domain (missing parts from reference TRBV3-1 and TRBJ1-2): DTAVSQTPKYLVTQMGNDKSIKCEQNLGHDTMYWYKQDSKKFLKIMFSYNNKELIINETVPNRFSPKSPDKAHLNLHINSLELGDSAVYFCASSQDWHGGYTFGSGTRLTVV.

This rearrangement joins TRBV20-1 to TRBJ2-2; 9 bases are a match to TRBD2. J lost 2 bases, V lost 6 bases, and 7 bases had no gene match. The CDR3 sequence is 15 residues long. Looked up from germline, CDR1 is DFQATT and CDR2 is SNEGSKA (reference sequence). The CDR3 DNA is TGCAGTGCGGAGATAGCGGGAGAAAACACCGGGGAGCTGTTTTTT. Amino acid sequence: CSAEIAGENTGELFF.

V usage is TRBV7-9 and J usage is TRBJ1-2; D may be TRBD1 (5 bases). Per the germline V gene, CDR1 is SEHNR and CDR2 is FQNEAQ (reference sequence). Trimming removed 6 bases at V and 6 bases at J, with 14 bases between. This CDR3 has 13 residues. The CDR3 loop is CASSPGSGHGYTF. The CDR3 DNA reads TGTGCCAGCAGTCCTGGGTCAGGGCATGGCTACACCTTC.

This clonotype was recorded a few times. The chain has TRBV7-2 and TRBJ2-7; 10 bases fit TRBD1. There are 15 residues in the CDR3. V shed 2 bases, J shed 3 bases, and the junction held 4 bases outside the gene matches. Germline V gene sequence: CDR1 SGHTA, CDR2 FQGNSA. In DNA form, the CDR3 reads TGTGCCAGCAGCTTACTCGGGACAGGGGTCTACGAGCAGTACTTC. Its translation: CASSLLGTGVYEQYF.

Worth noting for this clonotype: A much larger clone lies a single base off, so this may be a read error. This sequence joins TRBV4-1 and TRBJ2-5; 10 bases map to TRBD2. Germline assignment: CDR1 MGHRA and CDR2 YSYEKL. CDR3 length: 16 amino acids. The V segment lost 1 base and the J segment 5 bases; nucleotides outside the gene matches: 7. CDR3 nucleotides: TGCGCCAGCAGCCAAGCGGGGACTAGCGTTTATGAGACCCAGTACTTC. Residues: CASSQAGTSVYETQYF.

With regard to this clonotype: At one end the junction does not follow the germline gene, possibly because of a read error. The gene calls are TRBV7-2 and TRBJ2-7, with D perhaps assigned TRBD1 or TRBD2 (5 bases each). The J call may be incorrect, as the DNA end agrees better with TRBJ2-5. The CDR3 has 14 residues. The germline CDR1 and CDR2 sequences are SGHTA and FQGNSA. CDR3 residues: CANSFAWGQETQYF. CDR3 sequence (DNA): TGTGCCAACAGCTTTGCCTGGGGGCAAGAGACCCAGTACTTC.

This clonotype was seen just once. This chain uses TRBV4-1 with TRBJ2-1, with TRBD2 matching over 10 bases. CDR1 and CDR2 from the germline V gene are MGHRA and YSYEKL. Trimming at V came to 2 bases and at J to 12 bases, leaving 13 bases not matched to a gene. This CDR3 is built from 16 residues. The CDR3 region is CASSQRAGGPGDGQFF. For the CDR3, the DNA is TGCGCCAGCAGCCAACGAGCGGGAGGGCCGGGCGATGGGCAGTTCTTC.

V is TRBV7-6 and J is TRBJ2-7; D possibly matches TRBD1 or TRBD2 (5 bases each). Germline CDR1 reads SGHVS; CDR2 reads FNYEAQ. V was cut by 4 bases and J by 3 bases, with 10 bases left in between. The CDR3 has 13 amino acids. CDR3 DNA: TGTGCCAGCAGCTCGGGACGGAACTACGAGCAGTACTTC. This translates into CASSSGRNYEQYF.

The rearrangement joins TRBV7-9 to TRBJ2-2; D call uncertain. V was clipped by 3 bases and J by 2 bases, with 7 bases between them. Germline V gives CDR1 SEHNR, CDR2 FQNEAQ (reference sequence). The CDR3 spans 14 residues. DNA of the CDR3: TGTGCCAGCAGCTTGCTCCATAACACCGGGGAGCTGTTTTTT. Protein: CASSLLHNTGELFF.

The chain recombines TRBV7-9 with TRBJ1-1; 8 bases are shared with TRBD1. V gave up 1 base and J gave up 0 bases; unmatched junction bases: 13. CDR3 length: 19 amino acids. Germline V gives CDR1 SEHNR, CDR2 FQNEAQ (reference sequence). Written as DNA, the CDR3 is TGTGCCAGCAGCTTAGACAGGGGGACGCGACTAACCATGAACACTGAAGCTTTCTTT. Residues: CASSLDRGTRLTMNTEAFF.

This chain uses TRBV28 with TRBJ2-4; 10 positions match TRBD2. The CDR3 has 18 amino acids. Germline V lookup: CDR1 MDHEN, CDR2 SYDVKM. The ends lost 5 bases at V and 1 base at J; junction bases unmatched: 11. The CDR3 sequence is CASSTSGLAGVAKNIQYF. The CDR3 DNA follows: TGTGCCAGCAGTACCTCGGGGCTAGCGGGAGTTGCCAAAAACATTCAGTACTTC. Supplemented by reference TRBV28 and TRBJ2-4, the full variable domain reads DVKVTQSSRYLVKRTGEKVFLECVQDMDHENMFWYRQDPGLGLRLIYFSYDVKMKEKGDIPEGYSVSREKKERFSLILESASTNQTSMYLCASSTSGLAGVAKNIQYFGAGTRLSVL.